What follows describes a single T cell receptor (beta chain). The table lists this clonotype with a few counts. Its antigen is not yet known. Per-base qualities were not stored, and no clone one base away is much larger. The instrument given in TCRdb is Illumina HiSeq 1500. TCRdb took the public reads, trimmed them with fastp at Q25, ran MiXCR for clone calling and kept in-frame beta chains. A single entry per CDR3 protein holds the most common genes and DNA from its merged rows. The sample includes approximately 170,000 distinct CDR3 sequences, with around 15% observed a single time. Of the sample, 20% to 30% is held by the ten largest clones. This sample was included in a study of T cell repertoires in cytomegalovirus infection (dated by TCRdb to the late 2010s). Broadly, across the study: Because public TCR beta signatures pointed to carriage of CMV infection together with the matching HLA type, the HLA type of each donor mattered for the analysis.

What the work shows at the level of the full study, not this receptor alone: Carriers of CMV infection plus the relevant HLA type were discriminated by the cumulative frequency of public TCR beta family members in the study cohort and in an independent roughly 370-donor cohort. The ex vivo response was dominated by HLA-C-restricted CMV-specific TCR beta clonotypes, which also provided the single most frequent clonotype in two of eight donors.

This TCR was recovered from a human donor in good health (CMV status not recorded). Some clones in this sample may be carry-over from other donors' samples. The sequencing input was PBMCs.

The sequenced DNA is TGTGCCAGCTCCGGAACAATGCCCACAGATACGCAGTATTTT. Its coded protein is CASSGTMPTDTQYF. The chain couples TRBV28 to TRBJ2-3; no D gene call is confident. V was cut back by 8 bases and J by 2 bases, leaving a gap of 14 bases between them. The CDR3, cysteine through phenylalanine, is 14 amino acids long. Only the CDR3 region is kept as DNA, spanning 42 bases read in frame from base 1. The germline V gene sets CDR1 to MDHEN and CDR2 to SYDVKM.